This T cell receptor (beta chain) was identified during a study of blood T cell repertoires in COVID-19. Study as a whole: The samples span acute and convalescent COVID-19 from the United States, Italy and Spain. The analysed material was cDNA or gDNA that came from T cells, B-cell-depleted T cells, or PBMCs.

V trimming: 5 bases; J trimming: 3 bases; junction bases outside the gene matches: 4. The CDR3 contains 15 residues. CDR1 and CDR2 from the germline V gene are SGHNT and YENEEA. In the original workflow: How many nucleated cells were present was estimated from reference gene primer amplification. Profiling relied on immunoSEQ multiplex PCR, and the TCRdb table lists in-frame clones only, not all of them. The V and J calls and clone size are taken from that table; D and trimming were inferred from the DNA. The sample has more than 85,000 clones, about 84% seen once. The specimen was peripheral blood. This receptor was identified in an elderly man with active or convalescent COVID-19. The genes are TRBV11-3 and TRBJ2-1; 10 positions agree with TRBD1. CDR3 DNA: TGTGCCAGCAGCGGACGGACAGGGGGCTACAATGAGCAGTTCTTC. This codes for CASSGRTGGYNEQFF.